Listed here are 20 T cell receptor beta chains from one sample, sequenced in a study of blood T cell repertoires in COVID-19. Profiled with immunoSEQ multiplex PCR; TCRdb holds only in-frame clones, not every one. The sample includes over 350,000 clones, roughly nine tenths seen only once; the top ten take around 0.86%. Sample: PBMCs or T cells enriched from blood (not recorded which). Receptor source: a woman aged 40 to 50 who had been exposed to COVID-19.

This rearrangement joins TRBV15 to TRBJ2-2, with 7 bases lining up with TRBD1. The CDR3 runs 15 residues. Trimming took 5 bases from V and 2 from J; bases not matched to a gene: 5. From germline, CDR1 is LNHNV and CDR2 YYDKDF (reference sequence). As DNA, the CDR3 is TGTGCCACCAGCTCGGACAGGAGCAACACCGGGGAGCTGTTTTTT. As protein: CATSSDRSNTGELFF.

The CDR3 sequence: CASRRDRYTGELFF. Written as DNA, the CDR3 is TGTGCCAGCAGACGAGACAGATACACCGGGGAGCTGTTTTTT. This chain joins TRBV6-5 and TRBJ2-2; possible D gene TRBD1, 5 bases. This CDR3 comprises 14 residues. Germline V gives CDR1 MNHEY, CDR2 SVGAGI. The germline V and J ends were trimmed by 6 bases and 3 bases, with 11 bases remaining between them.

The J gene is TRBJ2-1, the V gene TRBV7-2; D may be TRBD1 (5 bases). Germline values: CDR1 SGHTA, CDR2 FQGNSA. V was clipped by 2 bases and J by 5 bases, with 16 bases between them. CDR3 length: 16 residues. CDR3 amino acids: CASSLISTRANNEQFF. The DNA for the CDR3 is TGTGCCAGCAGCTTAATCTCCACCAGGGCGAACAATGAGCAGTTCTTC.

The chain combines TRBV11-2 with TRBJ1-4, with a possible D match to TRBD1 (6 bases). The germline CDR1 and CDR2 sequences are SGHAT and FQNNGV. The CDR3 length is 14 residues. V gave up 3 bases and J gave up 6 bases, with 11 bases separating them. CDR3 loop: CASSFRQAYEKLFF. Written as DNA, the CDR3 is TGTGCCAGCAGCTTCCGACAGGCTTATGAAAAACTGTTTTTT. Based on the CDR3 plus reference TRBV11-2 and TRBJ1-4, the full variable domain is EAGVAQSPRYKIIEKRQSVAFWCNPISGHATLYWYQQILGQGPKLLIQFQNNGVVDDSQLPKDRFSAERLKGVDSTLKIQPAKLEDSAVYLCASSFRQAYEKLFFGSGTQLSVL.

This chain joins TRBV14 and TRBJ2-2; TRBD2 matches 13 bases. After removal of 0 bases from V and 6 bases from J, the junction contained 19 bases not matched to a gene. In germline, CDR1 is SGHDN, CDR2 FVKESK. This CDR3 is 22 amino acids long. CDR3 in amino acids: CASSQEVSFWTGTSGIPGELFF. CDR3 nucleotide sequence: TGTGCCAGCAGCCAAGAAGTATCTTTTTGGACCGGGACTAGCGGGATCCCCGGGGAGCTGTTTTTT. Combining the CDR3 with reference TRBV14 and TRBJ2-2 gives the whole variable domain EAGVTQFPSHSVIEKGQTVTLRCDPISGHDNLYWYRRVMGKEIKFLLHFVKESKQDESGMPNNRFLAERTGGTYSTLKVQPAELEDSGVYFCASSQEVSFWTGTSGIPGELFFGEGSRLTVL.

The chain carries TRBV24-1 and TRBJ2-1; TRBD1 agrees at 10 bases. V lost 7 bases, J lost 6 bases, and 11 bases stayed unmatched. CDR1 KGHDR and CDR2 SFDVKD come from the germline V gene. This CDR3 comprises 16 residues. As DNA, the CDR3 is TGTGCCACCAGAAAATCCGGGACAGGGGATATCAATGAGCAGTTCTTC. It codes for CATRKSGTGDINEQFF.

Turning to this clone: Other DNA variants within this sample encode the same CDR3. The V and J genes are TRBV20-1 and TRBJ2-1; no firm D call. This CDR3 has 11 amino acids. The germline V gene encodes CDR1 DFQATT and CDR2 SNEGSKA (reference sequence). V was pared by 3 bases and J by 3 bases, with 3 bases between. The CDR3 DNA follows: TGCAGTGCTAGCCTCTACAATGAGCAGTTCTTC. Amino acid sequence: CSASLYNEQFF.

This clone has more than one count but fewer than ten. This chain joins TRBV24-1 and TRBJ1-2; maybe TRBD1 (6 bases). The CDR3 extends over 15 amino acids. Per the germline V gene, CDR1 is KGHDR and CDR2 is SFDVKD. The ends were cut back, 4 bases at V and 3 bases at J, with 14 bases in the middle. The CDR3 DNA follows: TGTGCCACCAGTGACGCCCGGGACACCGACTATGGCTACACCTTC. It translates to CATSDARDTDYGYTF.

The chain employs TRBV5-5 and TRBJ1-2; 7 bases align to TRBD1. Trimming took 0 bases from V and 5 from J; bases not matched to a gene: 7. Germline V gives CDR1 SGHKS, CDR2 YYEKEE (reference sequence). The CDR3 spans 15 residues. CDR3 residues: CASSLAAGGRYGYTF. The CDR3 DNA follows: TGTGCCAGCAGCTTGGCGGCAGGGGGGCGTTATGGCTACACCTTC.

The V gene is TRBV6-5, the J gene TRBJ2-3; 13 bases align to TRBD2. The V segment lost 4 bases and the J segment 5 bases; nucleotides outside the gene matches: 6. The CDR3 is 16 amino acids. CDR1 MNHEY and CDR2 SVGAGI come from the germline V gene. The CDR3 sequence: CASSLRTSGGQDTQYF. The CDR3 bases are TGTGCCAGCAGTTTGCGGACTAGCGGGGGACAAGATACGCAGTATTTT.

The chain combines TRBV6-5 with TRBJ1-1; weak D call: TRBD1 (5 bases). The CDR3 runs 14 residues. V gave up 2 bases and J gave up 5 bases, with 12 bases separating them. Germline V lookup: CDR1 MNHEY, CDR2 SVGAGI. CDR3 sequence: CASSYGAGGTEAFF. CDR3 nucleotides: TGTGCCAGCAGTTACGGGGCCGGGGGGACTGAAGCTTTCTTT.

This chain uses TRBV6-5 with TRBJ2-7; D unclear. Germline V gene data show CDR1 as MNHEY and CDR2 as SVGAGI. V was trimmed by 7 bases and J by 0 bases, leaving 16 bases between them. This CDR3 has 15 residues. The CDR3 loop reads CASTAVTLSSYEQYF. For the CDR3, the DNA is TGTGCCAGCACCGCCGTTACGCTATCCTCCTACGAGCAGTACTTC.

This rearrangement joins TRBV15 to TRBJ1-3; D is undetermined. This CDR3 contains 14 residues. Trimming cost V 7 bases and J 2 bases, with 12 bases left between them. The germline V gene has CDR1 LNHNV and CDR2 YYDKDF (reference sequence). This CDR3 is CATTLGGTGNTIYF. The CDR3 DNA reads TGTGCCACCACTCTGGGAGGGACTGGAAACACCATATATTTT.

The chain joins TRBV5-6 to TRBJ1-4; D call uncertain. Germline values: CDR1 SGHDT, CDR2 YYEEEE. V lost 7 bases and J 1 base, leaving 8 bases between the germline ends. CDR3 length: 13 amino acids. The DNA for the CDR3 is TGTGCCAGCGAGAGGCGAACTAATGAAAAACTGTTTTTT. It is translated as CASERRTNEKLFF. Combining the CDR3 with reference TRBV5-6 and TRBJ1-4 gives the whole variable domain DAGVTQSPTHLIKTRGQQVTLRCSPKSGHDTVSWYQQALGQGPQFIFQYYEEEERQRGNFPDRFSGHQFPNYSSELNVNALLLGDSALYLCASERRTNEKLFFGSGTQLSVL.

This clone has a single count. The rearrangement uses TRBV18 and TRBJ1-4, with 7 bases aligning to TRBD1. V dropped 5 bases and J dropped 5; count of bases not matched to a gene: 2. The germline CDR1 and CDR2 sequences are KGHSH and LQKENI. This CDR3 comprises 13 residues. CDR3 DNA: TGTGCCAGCTCATCGGGACAGAATGAAAAACTGTTTTTT. Encoded protein: CASSSGQNEKLFF.

This clone was seen only a few times. The chain couples TRBV4-2 to TRBJ2-2; 12 bases are a match to TRBD2. Germline V gene lookup returns CDR1 LGHNA and CDR2 YNFKEQ. The ends lost 6 bases at V and 6 bases at J; junction bases unmatched: 5. This CDR3 comprises 15 residues. CDR3 region: CASSPLAGGPGELFF. CDR3 DNA: TGTGCCAGCAGTCCTCTAGCGGGGGGGCCCGGGGAGCTGTTTTTT.

The gene calls are TRBV5-8 and TRBJ1-1, with D uncertain. The CDR3 is 13 residues long. V was cut by 1 base and J by 7 bases, with 11 bases left in between. The germline CDR1 and CDR2 sequences are SGHTS and YDEGEE. CDR3 protein: CASSLRYSIEAFF. The CDR3 coding sequence is TGTGCCAGCAGCTTGCGGTACAGCATTGAAGCTTTCTTT.

The chain employs TRBV15 and TRBJ1-3; no clear D gene. V was shortened by 6 bases and J by 0 bases, with 12 bases between the two germline ends. Germline assignment: CDR1 LNHNV and CDR2 YYDKDF (reference sequence). This CDR3 has 15 amino acids. As DNA, the CDR3 is TGTGCCACCAGAGGCGTAGGACTCTCTGGAAACACCATATATTTT. Encoded protein: CATRGVGLSGNTIYF.

The chain couples TRBV7-2 to TRBJ2-5, with D possibly TRBD2 on 5 matching bases. V shed 1 base and J shed 0 bases, with 18 bases lying between them. Germline CDR1 reads SGHTA; CDR2 reads FQGNSA. CDR3 length: 18 amino acids. CDR3 sequence: CASSLGRAVTVYQETQYF. CDR3 sequence (DNA): TGTGCCAGCAGCTTAGGCCGAGCGGTAACCGTGTACCAAGAGACCCAGTACTTC.

The chain joins TRBV19 to TRBJ2-2; 7 positions agree with TRBD1. V trimming: 10 bases; J trimming: 5 bases; junction bases outside the gene matches: 4. The CDR3 sequence is 12 residues long. Germline V gives CDR1 LNHDA, CDR2 SQIVND (reference sequence). CDR3 DNA: TGTGCCACCGAGACAGGGACCGGGGAGCTGTTTTTT. As protein: CATETGTGELFF.